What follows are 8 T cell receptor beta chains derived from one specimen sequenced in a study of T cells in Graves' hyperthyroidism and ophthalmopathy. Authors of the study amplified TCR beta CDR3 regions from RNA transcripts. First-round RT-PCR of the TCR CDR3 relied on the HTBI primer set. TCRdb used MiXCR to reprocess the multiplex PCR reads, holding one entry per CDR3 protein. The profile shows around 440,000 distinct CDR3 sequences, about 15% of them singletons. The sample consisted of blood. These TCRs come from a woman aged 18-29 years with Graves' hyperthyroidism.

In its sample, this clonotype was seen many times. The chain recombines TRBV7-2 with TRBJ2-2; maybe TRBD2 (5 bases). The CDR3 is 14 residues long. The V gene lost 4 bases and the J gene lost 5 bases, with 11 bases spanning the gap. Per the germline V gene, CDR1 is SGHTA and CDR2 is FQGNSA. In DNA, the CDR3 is TGTGCCAGCAGCTCCCGGGCGGGTACCGGGGAGCTGTTTTTT. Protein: CASSSRAGTGELFF. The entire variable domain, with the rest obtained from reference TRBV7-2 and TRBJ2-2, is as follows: GAGVSQSPSNKVTEKGKDVELRCDPISGHTALYWYRQSLGQGLEFLIYFQGNSAPDKSGLPSDRFSAERTGGSVSTLTIQRTQQEDSAVYLCASSSRAGTGELFFGEGSRLTVL.

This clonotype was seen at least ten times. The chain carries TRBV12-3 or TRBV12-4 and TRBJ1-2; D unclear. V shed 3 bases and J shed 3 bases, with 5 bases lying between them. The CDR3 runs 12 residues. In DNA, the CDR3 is TGTGCCAGCAGTTTCGGGTACTATGGCTACACCTTC. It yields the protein CASSFGYYGYTF.

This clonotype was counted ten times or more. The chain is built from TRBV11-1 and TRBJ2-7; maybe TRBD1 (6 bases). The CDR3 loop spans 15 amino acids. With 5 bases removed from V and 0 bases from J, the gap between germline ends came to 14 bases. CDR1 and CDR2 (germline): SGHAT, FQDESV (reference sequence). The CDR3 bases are TGTGCCAGCAGCCCACGGACAGCACGCTCCTACGAGCAGTACTTC. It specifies CASSPRTARSYEQYF.

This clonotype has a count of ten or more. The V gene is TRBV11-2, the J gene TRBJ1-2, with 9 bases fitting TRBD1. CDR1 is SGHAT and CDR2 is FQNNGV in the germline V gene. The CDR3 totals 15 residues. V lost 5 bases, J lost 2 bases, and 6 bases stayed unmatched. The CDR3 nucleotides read TGTGCCAGCAGCCGGGGAGACAGGGGGAACTATGGCTACACCTTC. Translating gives CASSRGDRGNYGYTF.

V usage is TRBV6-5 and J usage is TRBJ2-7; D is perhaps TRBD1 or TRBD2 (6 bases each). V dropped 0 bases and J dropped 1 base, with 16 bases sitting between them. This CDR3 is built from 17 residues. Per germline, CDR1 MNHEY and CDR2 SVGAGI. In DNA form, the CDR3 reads TGTGCCAGCAGTTACTCGAGTGGGGGGCGAGAATCCTACGAGCAGTACTTC. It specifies CASSYSSGGRESYEQYF.

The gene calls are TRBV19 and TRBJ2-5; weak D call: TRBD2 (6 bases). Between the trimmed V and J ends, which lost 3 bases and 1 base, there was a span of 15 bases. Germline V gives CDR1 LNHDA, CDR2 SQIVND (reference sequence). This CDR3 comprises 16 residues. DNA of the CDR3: TGTGCCAGTAGTATTCTTGCAGGCGGGACCCAAGAGACCCAGTACTTC. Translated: CASSILAGGTQETQYF.

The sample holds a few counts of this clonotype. The CDR3 loop reads CSARVIKGFWDYSTRREQYF. CDR3 bases: TGCAGTGCTAGAGTGATTAAGGGATTCTGGGACTACTCCACCCGTCGGGAGCAGTACTTC. The gene calls are TRBV20-1 and TRBJ2-7, with 7 bases that match TRBD2. Germline assignment: CDR1 DFQATT and CDR2 SNEGSKA (reference sequence). The junction had 28 bases not matched to a gene; V was cut back by 1 base and J by 7 bases. The length of the CDR3 is 20 residues.

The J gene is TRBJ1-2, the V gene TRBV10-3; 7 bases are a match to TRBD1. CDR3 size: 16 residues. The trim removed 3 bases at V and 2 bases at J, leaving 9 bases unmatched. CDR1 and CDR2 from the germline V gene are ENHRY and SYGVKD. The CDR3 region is CAISETGADVNYGYTF. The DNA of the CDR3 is TGTGCCATCAGTGAAACAGGGGCGGACGTAAACTATGGCTACACCTTC.